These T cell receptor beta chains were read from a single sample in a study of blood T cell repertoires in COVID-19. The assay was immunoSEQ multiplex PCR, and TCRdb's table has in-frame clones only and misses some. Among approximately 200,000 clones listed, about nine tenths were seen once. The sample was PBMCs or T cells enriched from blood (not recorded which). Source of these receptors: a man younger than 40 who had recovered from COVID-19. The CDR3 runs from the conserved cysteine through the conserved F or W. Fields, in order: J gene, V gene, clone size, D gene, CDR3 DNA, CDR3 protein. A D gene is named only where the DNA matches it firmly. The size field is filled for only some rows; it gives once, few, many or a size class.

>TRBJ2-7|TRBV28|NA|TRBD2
TGTGCCAGCAGTCCAAGCGGGAGAGGCGACTACGAGCAGTACTTC
CASSPSGRGDYEQYF
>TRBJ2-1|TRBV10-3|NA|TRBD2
TGTGCCATCAGTGGTGGACTAGCGGGAGGGCCCTCCTACAATGAGCAGTTCTTC
CAISGGLAGGPSYNEQFF
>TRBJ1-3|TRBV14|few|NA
TGTGCCAGCAGCCAAGATAGGGGGGGAGCTGGAAACACCATATATTTT
CASSQDRGGAGNTIYF
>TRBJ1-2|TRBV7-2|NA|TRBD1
TGTGCCAGCAGCTTAATGCGTCGGGGACAGGGGGGCTATGGCTACACCTTC
CASSLMRRGQGGYGYTF
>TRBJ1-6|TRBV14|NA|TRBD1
TGTGCCAGCAGCAACAGGGGTGGTTCACCCCTCCACTTT
CASSNRGGSPLHF
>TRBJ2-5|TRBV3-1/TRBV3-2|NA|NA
TGTGCCAGCAGCCACCGGGACTTCAAAGAGACCCAGTACTTC
CASSHRDFKETQYF
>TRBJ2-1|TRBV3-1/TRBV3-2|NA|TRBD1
TGTGCCAGCAGCCAAGTTATACCGGGACAGGGGAACAATGAGCAGTTCTTC
CASSQVIPGQGNNEQFF
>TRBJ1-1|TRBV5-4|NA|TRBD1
TGTGCCAGCAGCTTAGCTTCAGGGGGTCTCGCTGAAGCTTTCTTT
CASSLASGGLAEAFF
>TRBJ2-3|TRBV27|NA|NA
TGTGCCAGCAGTTTATATCCCCGCCCGGGCACAGATACGCAGTATTTT
CASSLYPRPGTDTQYF
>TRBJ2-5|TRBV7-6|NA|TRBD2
TGTGCCAGCAGCCTGACTAGCGGGGCGGGGGGGACCCAGTACTTC
CASSLTSGAGGTQYF
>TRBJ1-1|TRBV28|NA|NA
TGTGCCAGCAGTTTAAGGTACGGGCGGGGTTCAAACACTGAAGCTTTCTTT
CASSLRYGRGSNTEAFF
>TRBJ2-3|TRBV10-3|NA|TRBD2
TGTGCCATCAGTGCGAGCGGGGGGTTCACAGATACGCAGTATTTT
CAISASGGFTDTQYF
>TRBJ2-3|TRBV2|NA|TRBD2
TGTGCCAGCAGTGACCTGGTAGCGGGCAGCACAGATACGCAGTATTTT
CASSDLVAGSTDTQYF
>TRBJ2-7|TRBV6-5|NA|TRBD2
TGTGCCAGCAGTTACTCTAGCGGGAGCTCCTACGAGCAGTACTTC
CASSYSSGSSYEQYF
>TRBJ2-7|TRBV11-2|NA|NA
TGTGCCAGCAGCGCTACAGGTGACAGACCCTACGAGCAGTACTTC
CASSATGDRPYEQYF
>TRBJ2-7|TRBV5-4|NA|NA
TGTGCCAGCAGCGCCAGAGCGCCCTCCTACGAGCAGTACTTC
CASSARAPSYEQYF
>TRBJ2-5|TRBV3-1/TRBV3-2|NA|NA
TGTGCCAGCAGCCAAGATCTGGGAGGCGACCAAGAGACCCAGTACTTC
CASSQDLGGDQETQYF
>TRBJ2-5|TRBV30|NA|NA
TGTGCCTGGAGTGGAACTAGATTACAAGAGACCCAGTACTTC
CAWSGTRLQETQYF
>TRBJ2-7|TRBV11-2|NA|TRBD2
TGTGCCAGCAGCTGGACTAGCGGGAGCTACGAGCAGTACTTC
CASSWTSGSYEQYF
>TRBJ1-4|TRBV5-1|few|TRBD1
TGCGCCAGCAGCTTTGGCCGGGGTATAGCTGGACAGGGAGAAAAACTGTTTTTT
CASSFGRGIAGQGEKLFF
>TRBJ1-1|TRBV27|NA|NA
TGTGCCAGCAGTCAAGGGGACACTGAAGCTTTCTTT
CASSQGDTEAFF
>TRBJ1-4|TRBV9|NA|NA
TGTGCCAGCACCACGGGAGGCACAACTAATGAAAAACTGTTTTTT
CASTTGGTTNEKLFF
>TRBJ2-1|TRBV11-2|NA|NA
TGTGCCAGCAGCGGGGACTGGAAGAGCTCCTACAATGAGCAGTTCTTC
CASSGDWKSSYNEQFF
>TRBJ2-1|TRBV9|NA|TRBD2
TGTGCCAGCAGCGTAGCTTACGGGAGGGCCAGGAATGAGCAGTTCTTC
CASSVAYGRARNEQFF
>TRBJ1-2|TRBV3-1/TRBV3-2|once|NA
TGTGCCAGCAGCCAAGCGTCCCGCAGGGCCGGTGGCTACACCTTC
CASSQASRRAGGYTF
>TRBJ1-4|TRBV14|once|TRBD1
TGTGCCAGCAGCCAAGATTCGACAGGGTGGCAATTTGAAAAACTGTTTTTT
CASSQDSTGWQFEKLFF
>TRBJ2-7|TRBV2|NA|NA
TGTGCCAGCAGTGTCCAGGGGTTCTACGAGCAGTACTTC
CASSVQGFYEQYF
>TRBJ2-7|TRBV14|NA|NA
TGTGCCAGCAGCCAAGAAACAAGCCTGACGAGGGAGGACGAGCAGTACTTC
CASSQETSLTREDEQYF
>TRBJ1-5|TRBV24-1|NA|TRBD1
TGTGCCACCAGTGATACCGGGACAGGTTTCAATCAGCCCCAGCATTTT
CATSDTGTGFNQPQHF
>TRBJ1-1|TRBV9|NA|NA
TGTGCCAGCGGCGGACAGTACACTGAAGCTTTCTTT
CASGGQYTEAFF
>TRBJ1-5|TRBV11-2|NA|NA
TGTGCCAGCAGCTCTCTGACAGATAGCAATCAGCCCCAGCATTTT
CASSSLTDSNQPQHF
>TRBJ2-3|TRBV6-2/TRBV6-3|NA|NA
TGTGCCAGCAGTTGGCCGACAGGAGAGGGTATCACAGATACGCAGTATTTT
CASSWPTGEGITDTQYF
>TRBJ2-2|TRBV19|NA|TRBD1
TGTGCCAGTAGTATAGATCGAGGGACAGCGAACACCGGGGAGCTGTTTTTT
CASSIDRGTANTGELFF
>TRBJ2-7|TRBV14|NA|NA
TGTGCCAGCAGCCTAAGCGGGACAAGATACGAGCAGTACTTC
CASSLSGTRYEQYF
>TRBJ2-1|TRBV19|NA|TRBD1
TGTGCCAGTGGGAACGACAGGGGCCCCTACAATGAGCAGTTCTTC
CASGNDRGPYNEQFF
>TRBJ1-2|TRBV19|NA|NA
TGTGCCAGTAGTATCGCGGAGACTAACTATGGCTACACCTTC
CASSIAETNYGYTF
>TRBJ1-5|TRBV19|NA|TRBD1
TGTGCCAGTAGTATCGGGGGACAGAGCAATCAGCCCCAGCATTTT
CASSIGGQSNQPQHF
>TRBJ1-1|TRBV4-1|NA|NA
TGCGCCAGCAGTCTAAACGGGAACACTGAAGCTTTCTTT
CASSLNGNTEAFF
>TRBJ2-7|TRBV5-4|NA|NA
TGTGCCAGCAGCTTGGACGGGAGAAACGAGCAGTACTTC
CASSLDGRNEQYF
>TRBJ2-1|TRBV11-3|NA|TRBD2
TGTGCCAGCAGCTTAATCGGCAGTAGCGGGGGCAACAATGAGCAGTTCTTC
CASSLIGSSGGNNEQFF
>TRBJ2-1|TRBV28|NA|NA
TGTGCCAGCAGTTTCGTCAATGAGCAGTTCTTC
CASSFVNEQFF
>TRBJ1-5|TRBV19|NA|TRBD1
TGTGCCAGTAGTATCACAGGGGAGGATCAGCCCCAGCATTTT
CASSITGEDQPQHF
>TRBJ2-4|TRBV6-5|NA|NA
TGTGCCAGCAACCCGGAGGGGGCGGCCAAAAACATTCAGTACTTC
CASNPEGAAKNIQYF
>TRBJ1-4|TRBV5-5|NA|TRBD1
TGTGCCAGCAGCTCGTTCGGGACAGGGGCAACTAATGAAAAACTGTTTTTT
CASSSFGTGATNEKLFF
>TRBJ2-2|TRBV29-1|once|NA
TGCAGCGTAGCCGGGACCGGGGAGCTGTTTTTT
CSVAGTGELFF